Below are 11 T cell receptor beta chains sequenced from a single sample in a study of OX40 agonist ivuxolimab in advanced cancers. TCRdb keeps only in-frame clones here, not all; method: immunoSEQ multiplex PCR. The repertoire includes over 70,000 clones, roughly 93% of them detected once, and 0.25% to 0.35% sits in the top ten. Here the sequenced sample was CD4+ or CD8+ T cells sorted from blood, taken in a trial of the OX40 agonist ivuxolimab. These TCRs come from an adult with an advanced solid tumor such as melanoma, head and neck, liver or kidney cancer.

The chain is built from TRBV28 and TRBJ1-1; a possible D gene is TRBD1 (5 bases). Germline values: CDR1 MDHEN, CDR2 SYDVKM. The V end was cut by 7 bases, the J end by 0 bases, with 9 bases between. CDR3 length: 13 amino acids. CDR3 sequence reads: CASNGGMNTEAFF. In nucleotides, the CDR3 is TGTGCCAGCAACGGGGGGATGAACACTGAAGCTTTCTTT.

The CDR3 DNA reads TGTGCCAGCAGCGTCAGGGCCGCCGGGACTAGCGGGAGCCCGGGAGAGGAGACCCAGTACTTC. Translated: CASSVRAAGTSGSPGEETQYF. The gene calls are TRBV7-7 and TRBJ2-5; 14 bases agree with TRBD2. The V and J ends lost 5 bases and 5 bases, in that order; junction bases with no gene match: 22. Germline CDR1 is SSHAT and CDR2 is FNYEAQ (reference sequence). The CDR3 length is 21 residues.

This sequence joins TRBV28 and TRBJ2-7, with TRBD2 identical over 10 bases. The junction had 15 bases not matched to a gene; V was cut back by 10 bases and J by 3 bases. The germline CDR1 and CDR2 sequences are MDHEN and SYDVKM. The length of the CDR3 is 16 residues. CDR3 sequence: CATRGGSGRAFYEQYF. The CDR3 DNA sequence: TGTGCCACCCGGGGAGGGAGCGGGAGGGCCTTCTACGAGCAGTACTTC.

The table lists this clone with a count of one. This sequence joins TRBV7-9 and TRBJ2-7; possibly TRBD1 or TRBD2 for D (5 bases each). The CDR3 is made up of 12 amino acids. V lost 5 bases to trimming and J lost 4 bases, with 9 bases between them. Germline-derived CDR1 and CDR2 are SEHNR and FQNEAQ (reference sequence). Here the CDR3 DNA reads TGTGCCAGCAGCCCCGGGGCGTACGAGCAGTACTTC. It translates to CASSPGAYEQYF.

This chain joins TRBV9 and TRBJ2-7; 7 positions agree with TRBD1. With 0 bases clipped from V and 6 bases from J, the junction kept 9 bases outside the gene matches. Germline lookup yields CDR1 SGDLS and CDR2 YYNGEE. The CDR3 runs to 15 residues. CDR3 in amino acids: CASSVGGTAVTEQYF. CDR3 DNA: TGTGCCAGCAGCGTAGGTGGGACAGCAGTTACCGAGCAGTACTTC.

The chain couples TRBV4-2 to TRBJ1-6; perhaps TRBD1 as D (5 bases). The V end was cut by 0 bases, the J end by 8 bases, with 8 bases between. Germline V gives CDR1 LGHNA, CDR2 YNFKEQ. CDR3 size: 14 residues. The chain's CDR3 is CASSQEQGDSPLHF. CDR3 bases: TGTGCCAGCAGCCAAGAGCAGGGTGATTCACCCCTCCACTTT.

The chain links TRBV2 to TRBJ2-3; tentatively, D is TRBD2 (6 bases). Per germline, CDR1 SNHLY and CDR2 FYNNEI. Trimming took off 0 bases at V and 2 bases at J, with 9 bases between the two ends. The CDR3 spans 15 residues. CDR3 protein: CASSEAGGPTDTQYF. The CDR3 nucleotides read TGTGCCAGCAGTGAAGCGGGAGGCCCCACAGATACGCAGTATTTT.

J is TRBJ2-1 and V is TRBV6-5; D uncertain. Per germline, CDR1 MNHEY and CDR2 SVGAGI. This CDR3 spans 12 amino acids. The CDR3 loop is CTSSSSGNEQFF. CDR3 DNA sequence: TGTACCTCCTCATCTTCTGGGAATGAGCAGTTCTTC.

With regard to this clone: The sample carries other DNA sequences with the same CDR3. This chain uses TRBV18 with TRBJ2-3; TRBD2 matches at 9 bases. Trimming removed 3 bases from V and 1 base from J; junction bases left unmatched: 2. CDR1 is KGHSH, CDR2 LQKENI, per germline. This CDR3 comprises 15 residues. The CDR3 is CASSPRTSGTDTQYF. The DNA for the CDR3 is TGTGCCAGCTCACCGAGGACTAGCGGCACAGATACGCAGTATTTT.

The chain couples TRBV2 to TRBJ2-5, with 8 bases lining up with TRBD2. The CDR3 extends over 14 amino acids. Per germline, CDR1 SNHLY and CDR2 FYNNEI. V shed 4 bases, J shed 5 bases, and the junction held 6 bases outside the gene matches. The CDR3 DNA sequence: TGTGCCAGCAGTGTGAATAGCGGGACTGAGACCCAGTACTTC. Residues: CASSVNSGTETQYF.

The CDR3 region has the DNA TGCGCCAGCAGCTTGATAGGGACAGGGGGCCCGAACACTGAAGCTTTCTTT. Residues: CASSLIGTGGPNTEAFF. The chain couples TRBV5-1 to TRBJ1-1; 12 positions match TRBD1. The germline gives CDR1 SGHRS, CDR2 YFSETQ. The CDR3 is 17 residues long. V lost 1 base, J lost 1 base, and 5 bases stayed unmatched.